The 23 T cell receptor beta chains listed next were all sequenced from one sample in a study of T cell responses to AZD1222 COVID-19 vaccine. Only in-frame clones appear in the TCRdb table, and some are missing; sequencing was by immunoSEQ multiplex PCR. The sample has about 150,000 clones; approximately 86% are singletons. The sample in question was peripheral blood, obtained 28 days after the second dose of the MenACWY control vaccine. These receptors all come from an adult who received the MenACWY meningococcal vaccine as a control.

The rearrangement uses TRBV27 and TRBJ1-1; possible D gene TRBD1, 5 bases. CDR1 is MNHEY, CDR2 SMNVEV, per germline (reference sequence). Trimming took 0 bases from V and 1 from J, leaving 12 bases between them. The CDR3 runs 16 residues. The CDR3 DNA reads TGTGCCAGCAGTTTATCGGCAGGGAGCTGGAACACTGAAGCTTTCTTT. Its translation: CASSLSAGSWNTEAFF.

In its sample, this clone was seen a few times. The chain links TRBV4-1 to TRBJ1-3, with D uncertain. CDR1 and CDR2 from the germline V gene are MGHRA and YSYEKL. The CDR3 extends over 17 amino acids. V lost 4 bases to trimming and J lost 4 bases, with 20 bases between them. CDR3 DNA sequence: TGCGCCAGCAGCCGTGGTGGGGTGGTGACGAGAGGAAACACCATATATTTT. Translating gives CASSRGGVVTRGNTIYF.

The rearrangement links TRBV7-6 to TRBJ2-5; TRBD2 matches 7 bases. The CDR3 runs 18 residues. The ends lost 5 bases at V and 4 bases at J; junction bases unmatched: 19. Germline V gene lookup returns CDR1 SGHVS and CDR2 FNYEAQ. The CDR3 region is CASSPGGMAGVTIETQYF. The CDR3 DNA is TGTGCCAGCAGCCCCGGGGGTATGGCGGGAGTGACGATAGAGACCCAGTACTTC.

J is TRBJ1-6 and V is TRBV7-2; D not certain. CDR1 is SGHTA and CDR2 is FQGNSA in the germline V gene. V lost 3 bases and J lost 10, with 10 bases in between. This CDR3 has 13 residues. This CDR3 reads CASSFTIGSPLHF. CDR3 in DNA: TGTGCCAGCAGCTTCACAATTGGATCACCCCTCCACTTT.

V usage is TRBV4-3 and J usage is TRBJ2-2, with D hard to call. CDR3 length: 19 residues. Germline V CDR1 and CDR2: LGHNA, YSLEER. Trimming left V 0 bases short and J 2 bases short, with 19 bases between. The CDR3 loop is CASSQDPPAGLDNTGELFF. CDR3 nucleotide sequence: TGCGCCAGCAGCCAAGATCCCCCCGCAGGCCTCGATAACACCGGGGAGCTGTTTTTT.

The CDR3 region is CAWSVRAEQYF. As DNA, the CDR3 is TGTGCCTGGAGTGTACGAGCCGAGCAGTACTTC. V is TRBV30 and J is TRBJ2-7; D not resolved. The CDR3 length is 11 residues. Trimming cost V 0 bases and J 6 bases, with 6 bases left between them. Germline CDR1 and CDR2: GTSNPN and SVGIG (reference sequence). Complete variable domain (other parts from reference TRBV30 and TRBJ2-7): SQTIHQWPATLVQPVGSPLSLECTVEGTSNPNLYWYRQAAGRGLQLLFYSVGIGQISSEVPQNLSASRPQDRQFILSSKKLLLSDSGFYLCAWSVRAEQYFGPGTRLTVT.

V usage is TRBV12-3 or TRBV12-4 and J usage is TRBJ1-5; no reliable D call. This CDR3 contains 13 residues. The ends were cut back, 11 bases at V and 5 bases at J, with 16 bases in the middle. CDR3: CASAIRYDQPQHF. The CDR3 nucleotides read TGTGCCTCAGCGATCCGCTATGATCAGCCCCAGCATTTT.

The V gene is TRBV6-2 or TRBV6-3, the J gene TRBJ1-5, with D uncertain. This CDR3 is 13 amino acids long. Germline loops: CDR1 MNHEY, CDR2 SVGEGT. The ends were cut back, 5 bases at V and 4 bases at J, with 9 bases in the middle. The CDR3 here is CASSSGRNQPQHF. Written as DNA, the CDR3 is TGTGCCAGCAGTAGTGGGCGGAATCAGCCCCAGCATTTT.

This chain uses TRBV7-9 with TRBJ1-4; D gene unclear. CDR1 SEHNR and CDR2 FQNEAQ come from the germline V gene (reference sequence). This CDR3 spans 14 amino acids. The germline V and J ends were trimmed by 1 base and 8 bases, with 11 bases remaining between them. The CDR3 DNA is TGTGCCAGCAGCTTAGGGACTGGAGGAGAAAAACTGTTTTTT. Translated: CASSLGTGGEKLFF.

CDR3 DNA sequence: TGTGCCAGCAGCCGCTTCCTCACGCAGGGGGTCCACGAGCAGTACTTC. It is translated as CASSRFLTQGVHEQYF. The chain has TRBV11-3 and TRBJ2-7; 7 nucleotides agree with TRBD1. CDR3 length equals 16 residues. V was clipped by 5 bases and J by 5 bases; unmatched bases: 15. CDR1 and CDR2 (germline): SGHNT, YENEEA.

V usage is TRBV14 and J usage is TRBJ2-7; D remains unclear. This CDR3 is built from 15 residues. V was trimmed by 8 bases and J by 1 base, leaving 18 bases between them. Germline lookup yields CDR1 SGHDN and CDR2 FVKESK. This CDR3 reads CASATGSHPSYEQYF. Here the CDR3 DNA reads TGTGCCAGCGCGACCGGCAGCCATCCTTCCTACGAGCAGTACTTC.

The chain is built from TRBV11-3 and TRBJ1-4; unclear D gene. The CDR3 sequence is 13 residues long. CDR1 and CDR2 from the germline V gene are SGHNT and YENEEA. V was cut by 3 bases and J by 5 bases, with 7 bases left in between. CDR3: CASSFIVNEKLFF. For the CDR3, the DNA is TGTGCCAGCAGCTTCATAGTGAATGAAAAACTGTTTTTT.

The rearrangement links TRBV9 to TRBJ1-4, with TRBD1 as a possible D gene (5 bases). There are 17 residues in the CDR3. Per the germline V gene, CDR1 is SGDLS and CDR2 is YYNGEE. Trimming left V 0 bases short and J 2 bases short, with 14 bases between. The CDR3 sequence: CASSVEPGAATNEKLFF. For the CDR3, the DNA is TGTGCCAGCAGCGTAGAACCCGGGGCAGCGACTAATGAAAAACTGTTTTTT.

The table lists this clone with a count of one. The rearrangement links TRBV4-2 to TRBJ2-7, with 11 bases identical to TRBD2. The CDR3 is made up of 16 amino acids. Trimming at V came to 0 bases and at J to 6 bases, leaving 7 bases not matched to a gene. Germline CDR1 is LGHNA and CDR2 is YNFKEQ. CDR3 amino acids: CASSQDGPSGRIEQYF. The CDR3 nucleotides read TGTGCCAGCAGCCAAGACGGTCCTAGCGGGAGGATCGAGCAGTACTTC.

Turning to this clone: One junction end does not reproduce the germline sequence, and a read error may be involved. CDR3 protein: CSVEADRSF. In nucleotides, the CDR3 is TGCAGCGTTGAAGCCGACAGGTCGTTC. The J gene is TRBJ1-2, the V gene TRBV29-1; tentative D call: TRBD1 (6 bases). The germline gives CDR1 SQVTM, CDR2 ANQGSEA. The CDR3 is 9 residues long.

The V gene is TRBV19, the J gene TRBJ2-7; tentatively, D is TRBD1 (5 bases). The CDR3 sequence is 15 residues long. Germline V CDR1 and CDR2: LNHDA, SQIVND (reference sequence). Between the trimmed V and J ends, which lost 5 bases and 3 bases, there was a span of 17 bases. The chain's CDR3 is CASSAYRQMSYEQYF. CDR3 nucleotides: TGTGCCAGTAGTGCGTACAGGCAGATGAGCTACGAGCAGTACTTC.

J is TRBJ2-3 and V is TRBV6-2 or TRBV6-3, with a possible D match to TRBD2 (7 bases). V gave up 2 bases and J gave up 2 bases, with 17 bases separating them. The CDR3 extends over 17 amino acids. CDR1 MNHEY and CDR2 SVGEGT come from the germline V gene. The CDR3 sequence: CASSYGGLRGATDTQYF. CDR3 bases: TGTGCCAGCAGTTACGGAGGTTTACGGGGGGCCACAGATACGCAGTATTTT.

J is TRBJ2-1 and V is TRBV4-2; D uncertain. V was trimmed by 0 bases and J by 8 bases, leaving 5 bases between them. There are 12 residues in the CDR3. CDR1 is LGHNA and CDR2 is YNFKEQ in the germline V gene. The CDR3 DNA sequence: TGTGCCAGCAGCCAAGATTTGGATGAGCAGTTCTTC. This codes for CASSQDLDEQFF.

The rearrangement uses TRBV6-2 or TRBV6-3 and TRBJ1-4, with a tentative D call TRBD1 (5 bases). The CDR3 extends over 14 amino acids. CDR1 MNHEY and CDR2 SVGEGT come from the germline V gene. The ends were cut back, 6 bases at V and 6 bases at J, with 14 bases in the middle. DNA for the CDR3: TGTGCCAGCAGCCGAATCGGGGGTGATGAAAAACTGTTTTTT. As protein: CASSRIGGDEKLFF.

This sequence joins TRBV27 and TRBJ1-1, with D maybe TRBD1 (5 bases). The germline CDR1 and CDR2 sequences are MNHEY and SMNVEV (reference sequence). The CDR3 runs to 15 residues. V lost 4 bases and J lost 1, with 13 bases in between. The CDR3 DNA is TGTGCCAGCAGTTCTCTGGGACGGACGAACACTGAAGCTTTCTTT. This gives the protein CASSSLGRTNTEAFF.

The V gene is TRBV19, the J gene TRBJ2-1; a weak D match, TRBD2 (5 bases). From germline, CDR1 is LNHDA and CDR2 SQIVND (reference sequence). Deletions cut 2 bases from V and 5 bases from J, with 13 bases between. The CDR3 is 15 residues long. This CDR3 reads CASSIMGGLDNEQFF. DNA of the CDR3: TGTGCCAGTAGTATAATGGGCGGGCTCGACAATGAGCAGTTCTTC.

The gene calls are TRBV2 and TRBJ2-3, with 8 positions matching TRBD2. There are 16 residues in the CDR3. CDR1 and CDR2 from the germline V gene are SNHLY and FYNNEI. Germline trimming cut 10 bases from V and 5 bases from J; bases unmatched to any gene: 17. For the CDR3, the DNA is TGTGCCACCGTCCCGGGACTTGTTCGGGGGGGAGATACGCAGTATTTT. It translates to CATVPGLVRGGDTQYF.

The chain has TRBV7-3 and TRBJ1-4; the match to TRBD1 covers 8 bases. The CDR3 is 13 amino acids. Germline loops: CDR1 SGHTA, CDR2 FQGTGA. With 2 bases clipped from V and 7 bases from J, the junction kept 0 bases outside the gene matches. The CDR3 region is CASSLDRGEKLFF. CDR3 sequence (DNA): TGTGCCAGCAGCTTAGACAGGGGTGAAAAACTGTTTTTT.